One sample yielded the 19 T cell receptor beta chains listed below, sequenced in a study of spatial heterogeneity in lung cancer. TCRdb reprocessed the 5' RACE reads via MiXCR and lists one record per CDR3 protein. The sample has 45,000 to 65,000 distinct CDR3 sequences, less than 9% seen once; the top ten hold over 30%. Time point noted: blood at routine non-recurrence follow-up after resection. Frozen PBMC, nontumor lung or tumor provided whole RNA, which was sequenced unsorted. Sequences were derived from PBMCs, sampled at follow-up. All receptors derive from a female donor with early-stage non-small cell lung cancer.

The genes are TRBV3-1 and TRBJ1-6; TRBD1 aligns across 8 bases. Unmatched junction bases numbered 11, after V lost 4 bases and J lost 3 bases. Germline V gene lookup returns CDR1 LGHDT and CDR2 YNNKEL (reference sequence). This CDR3 region has 18 residues. CDR3 protein: CASSPLGDRPDYNSPLHF. The CDR3 DNA sequence: TGTGCCAGCAGCCCACTCGGGGACAGGCCTGACTATAATTCACCCCTCCACTTT. Complete variable domain (other parts from reference TRBV3-1 and TRBJ1-6): DTAVSQTPKYLVTQMGNDKSIKCEQNLGHDTMYWYKQDSKKFLKIMFSYNNKELIINETVPNRFSPKSPDKAHLNLHINSLELGDSAVYFCASSPLGDRPDYNSPLHFGNGTRLTVT.

There are many counts of this clonotype. The chain links TRBV14 to TRBJ2-2; the D gene is possibly TRBD1 (5 bases). This CDR3 region has 16 residues. Germline CDR1 is SGHDN and CDR2 is FVKESK. Deletions cut 1 base from V and 2 bases from J, with 11 bases between. The CDR3 loop is CASSQGWGRNTGELFF. CDR3 coding DNA: TGTGCCAGCAGCCAAGGCTGGGGCAGAAACACCGGGGAGCTGTTTTTT.

This clonotype was detected ten times or more. This chain connects TRBV5-1 to TRBJ2-5; no reliable D call. The CDR3 runs 10 residues. V lost 7 bases, J lost 7 bases, and 8 bases lay in between. Germline V lookup: CDR1 SGHRS, CDR2 YFSETQ. This CDR3 is CASGTGTQYF. CDR3 nucleotides: TGCGCCAGCGGTACCGGGACCCAGTACTTC.

This clonotype was detected ten times or more. The chain joins TRBV7-8 to TRBJ2-1; possible D gene TRBD1, 6 bases. The V end lost 7 bases, the J end lost 8 bases, and 21 bases lay between the germline ends. Germline V gene lookup returns CDR1 SGHVS and CDR2 FQNEAQ. The CDR3 spans 15 residues. CDR3 bases: TGTGCCAGCAATCCCTGGAACAGGGCCATGGATGAGCAGTTCTTC. Residues: CASNPWNRAMDEQFF.

This clonotype has a count of ten or more. The genes are TRBV2 and TRBJ2-5; no firm D call. The germline gives CDR1 SNHLY, CDR2 FYNNEI. Trimming left V 6 bases short and J 3 bases short, with 17 bases between. The CDR3 contains 15 residues. CDR3 sequence: CASSPTRLGKETQYF. Written as DNA, the CDR3 is TGTGCCAGCAGCCCAACACGACTTGGCAAAGAGACCCAGTACTTC.

This clonotype has only a few counts. The J gene is TRBJ2-5, the V gene TRBV7-2, with 14 positions matching TRBD2. The trim removed 4 bases at V and 7 bases at J, leaving 14 bases unmatched. The germline V gene has CDR1 SGHTA and CDR2 FQGNSA. This CDR3 is 18 amino acids long. This CDR3 reads CASSSYLRLAGGLGTQYF. The CDR3 DNA follows: TGTGCCAGCAGCTCCTACCTACGACTAGCGGGGGGGCTGGGGACCCAGTACTTC.

The genes are TRBV12-3 or TRBV12-4 and TRBJ1-5; D remains unclear. V lost 3 bases to trimming and J lost 3 bases, with 9 bases between them. This CDR3 is 14 amino acids long. DNA for the CDR3: TGTGCCAGCAGTTTGAGCAGTTCCAATCAGCCCCAGCATTTT. This translates into CASSLSSSNQPQHF.

This chain uses TRBV7-2 with TRBJ1-2; no firm D call. V was cut by 0 bases and J by 4 bases, with 9 bases left in between. CDR3 size: 14 residues. Per the germline V gene, CDR1 is SGHTA and CDR2 is FQGNSA. This CDR3 reads CASSLALGSYGYTF. The CDR3 DNA reads as TGTGCCAGCAGCTTAGCGCTGGGGAGCTATGGCTACACCTTC. Supplemented by reference TRBV7-2 and TRBJ1-2, the full variable domain reads GAGVSQSPSNKVTEKGKDVELRCDPISGHTALYWYRQSLGQGLEFLIYFQGNSAPDKSGLPSDRFSAERTGGSVSTLTIQRTQQEDSAVYLCASSLALGSYGYTFGSGTRLTVV.

The sample holds a few counts of this clonotype. The genes are TRBV20-1 and TRBJ2-7, with D perhaps TRBD1 (6 bases). V lost 5 bases and J 7 bases, leaving 15 bases between the germline ends. The CDR3 runs to 12 residues. Per the germline V gene, CDR1 is DFQATT and CDR2 is SNEGSKA (reference sequence). CDR3 in amino acids: CSAFEQGEEQYF. The CDR3 nucleotides read TGCAGTGCTTTTGAACAGGGTGAAGAGCAGTACTTC.

This clonotype was counted at least ten times. The rearrangement uses TRBV5-1 and TRBJ2-2, with 7 bases matching TRBD1. The length of the CDR3 is 14 residues. The V gene's germline CDR1 is SGHRS and CDR2 YFSETQ. With V trimmed by 2 bases and J by 6 bases, 4 bases remained unmatched. The CDR3 loop is CASSFGQGAGELFF. The CDR3 DNA sequence: TGCGCCAGCAGCTTTGGGCAGGGGGCCGGGGAGCTGTTTTTT. Complete variable domain (other parts from reference TRBV5-1 and TRBJ2-2): KAGVTQTPRYLIKTRGQQVTLSCSPISGHRSVSWYQQTPGQGLQFLFEYFSETQRNKGNFPGRFSGRQFSNSRSEMNVSTLELGDSALYLCASSFGQGAGELFFGEGSRLTVL.

This clonotype was seen more than once but under ten times. J is TRBJ2-4 and V is TRBV5-4; TRBD1 matches at 7 bases. The CDR3 has 16 amino acids. Germline V gene sequence: CDR1 SGHNT, CDR2 YYREEE (reference sequence). Unmatched junction bases numbered 11, after V lost 2 bases and J lost 6 bases. CDR3: CASSLGGAAGPNIQYF. The CDR3 DNA sequence: TGTGCCAGCAGCTTAGGGGGCGCGGCGGGTCCAAACATTCAGTACTTC.

In this sample, this clonotype turned up many times. J is TRBJ2-7 and V is TRBV7-9; TRBD2 matches 15 bases. Trimming at V came to 5 bases and at J to 6 bases, leaving 8 bases not matched to a gene. Per germline, CDR1 SEHNR and CDR2 FQNEAQ (reference sequence). CDR3 length equals 16 residues. This CDR3 reads CASSVGLAGGLGEQYF. The CDR3 region has the DNA TGTGCCAGCAGCGTGGGACTAGCGGGGGGCCTGGGCGAGCAGTACTTC.

This clonotype was recorded a few times. The chain couples TRBV7-9 to TRBJ1-4; a possible D gene is TRBD1 (5 bases). The CDR3 length is 12 residues. V was trimmed by 3 bases and J by 8 bases, leaving 7 bases between them. The germline V gene encodes CDR1 SEHNR and CDR2 FQNEAQ (reference sequence). DNA for the CDR3: TGTGCCAGCAGCTTCCGGGGGGAAAAACTGTTTTTT. Its protein product is CASSFRGEKLFF.

This clonotype came up many times. The genes are TRBV6-5 and TRBJ2-2, with a possible D match to TRBD2 (6 bases). Between the trimmed V and J ends, which lost 7 bases and 4 bases, there was a span of 13 bases. Per germline, CDR1 MNHEY and CDR2 SVGAGI. The CDR3 contains 14 residues. This CDR3 is CASTREYRTGELFF. The DNA of the CDR3 is TGTGCCAGCACCCGGGAGTACCGCACCGGGGAGCTGTTTTTT.

This clonotype was counted once. The chain employs TRBV12-3 or TRBV12-4 and TRBJ2-5, with D perhaps matching TRBD2 (7 bases). The CDR3 sequence is 16 residues long. The V gene lost 6 bases and the J gene lost 5 bases, with 22 bases spanning the gap. The CDR3 region has the DNA TGTGCCAGCAGCCGGAGAGGCGGGGGCCTCTCCGAGACCCAGTACTTC. Its protein product is CASSRRGGGLSETQYF.

The rearrangement links TRBV20-1 to TRBJ1-5, with D perhaps matching TRBD1 (5 bases). The V gene lost 6 bases and the J gene lost 6 bases, with 15 bases spanning the gap. This CDR3 is 13 amino acids long. The V gene's germline CDR1 is DFQATT and CDR2 SNEGSKA (reference sequence). The chain's CDR3 is CSAPRMGGQPQHF. The CDR3 DNA is TGCAGTGCCCCGCGCATGGGGGGTCAGCCCCAGCATTTT.

There are a few counts of this clonotype. The chain links TRBV7-2 to TRBJ1-3; tentatively, D is TRBD1 (5 bases). CDR1 is SGHTA, CDR2 FQGNSA, per germline. The CDR3 totals 15 residues. V was clipped by 2 bases and J by 2 bases, with 10 bases between them. DNA for the CDR3: TGTGCCAGCAGCTTACTCCAGACAGCTGGAAACACCATATATTTT. It is translated as CASSLLQTAGNTIYF.

This clonotype has only a few counts. V is TRBV25-1 and J is TRBJ2-7, with D tentatively TRBD1 (5 bases). The CDR3 is 13 residues long. Trimming pared 1 base from V and 5 bases from J, leaving 9 bases between. Germline lookup yields CDR1 MGHDK and CDR2 SYGVNS. The CDR3 loop reads CASSEWTNHEQYF. CDR3 nucleotides: TGTGCCAGCAGTGAATGGACAAACCACGAGCAGTACTTC.

At least ten counts were recorded for this clonotype. The chain couples TRBV3-1 to TRBJ1-5; D may be TRBD1 (6 bases). The CDR3 has 19 residues. Germline V lookup: CDR1 LGHDT, CDR2 YNNKEL (reference sequence). V lost 2 bases and J lost 0, with 20 bases in between. This CDR3 reads CASSQYGGGQILSNQPQHF. CDR3 nucleotides: TGTGCCAGCAGCCAATACGGGGGCGGACAAATTCTTAGCAATCAGCCCCAGCATTTT.